The entry below describes one TCR beta chain. This sample was taken from a study of shared clonotypes between healthy human individuals. The overall study: With ages of 18 to 49, the donors were a couple of women and three men.

Sequencing was performed with immunoSEQ multiplex PCR; in TCRdb, only in-frame clones are kept and a portion is missing. This table holds approximately 1.4 million clones, around 98% found once. This CDR3 has 16 residues. Germline V CDR1 and CDR2: KGHSH, LQKENI. V lost 5 bases to trimming and J lost 0 bases; unmatched junction nucleotides: 9. The chain couples TRBV18 to TRBJ1-1, with TRBD1 identical over 7 bases. Sequencing was carried out using naive CD4+ T cells sorted from blood. Regarding subset: CD45RA+ positively selected. The receptor comes from a young man in good health. In DNA, the CDR3 is TGTGCCAGCTCAATACAGAGACAGGGCTTGAACACTGAAGCTTTCTTT. Amino acids: CASSIQRQGLNTEAFF.